This is a list of T cell receptor beta chains from one sample in a study of regulatory T cells in long-lasting Graves disease. TCRdb independently ran MiXCR on the multiplex PCR reads; one entry per CDR3 protein. The sample contains approximately 400,000 distinct CDR3 sequences, 14% to 15% of which appear only once. The same sample was also studied in work on T cells in Graves' hyperthyroidism and ophthalmopathy.

Sample: peripheral blood mononuclear cells (PBMCs), taken at new diagnosis, from a patient treated with antithyroid drugs. Source of these receptors: a woman in her 30s with Graves disease. CDR3s leave out the opening cysteine and the closing phenylalanine or tryptophan. Each record gives: D gene, V gene, J gene, CDR3 protein. A D gene is named only where the DNA matches it firmly.

d_gene: -
v_gene: TRBV27
j_gene: TRBJ2-7
CDR3aa: ASSQALSSYEQY

d_gene: TRBD2
v_gene: TRBV11-3
j_gene: TRBJ2-2
CDR3aa: ASSPIGLAGDTGELF

d_gene: TRBD1
v_gene: TRBV3-1
j_gene: TRBJ1-1
CDR3aa: ASSQRGQMNTEAF

d_gene: -
v_gene: TRBV20-1
j_gene: TRBJ1-6
CDR3aa: SVSRGSAYNSPLH

d_gene: TRBD2
v_gene: TRBV6-2/TRBV6-3
j_gene: TRBJ2-1
CDR3aa: ASSYEASGSRNEQF

d_gene: TRBD2
v_gene: TRBV7-3
j_gene: TRBJ2-3
CDR3aa: ASSLIGSGAGTDTQY

d_gene: TRBD1
v_gene: TRBV6-1
j_gene: TRBJ2-7
CDR3aa: ASRTGGRNEQY

d_gene: -
v_gene: TRBV10-1
j_gene: TRBJ2-3
CDR3aa: ASSESAGLTDTQY

d_gene: -
v_gene: TRBV27
j_gene: TRBJ1-1
CDR3aa: ASSPQVAGTEAF

d_gene: -
v_gene: TRBV2
j_gene: TRBJ2-7
CDR3aa: ASSERQFYEQY

d_gene: -
v_gene: TRBV10-3
j_gene: TRBJ2-7
CDR3aa: AISDPDATSYEQY

d_gene: -
v_gene: TRBV24-1
j_gene: TRBJ2-1
CDR3aa: ATSEDSSNEQF

d_gene: TRBD2
v_gene: TRBV11-2
j_gene: TRBJ2-7
CDR3aa: ASSIPGLDYEQY

d_gene: TRBD2
v_gene: TRBV4-1
j_gene: TRBJ2-7
CDR3aa: ASSRTGTSAYEQY

d_gene: -
v_gene: TRBV19
j_gene: TRBJ2-6
CDR3aa: ASSTRGSGANVLT